These T cell receptor beta chains were read from a single sample in a study of T cells in localized non-small cell lung cancer. Clones were read by immunoSEQ multiplex PCR, and TCRdb kept only the in-frame ones, dropping some. The sample lists about 51,000 clones, 65% to 90% occurring once. Sequencing used peripheral blood mononuclear cells, obtained before any cancer treatment. The source is a man aged 35 to 69 with stage III lung adenocarcinoma. The CDR3 runs from the conserved cysteine through the conserved F or W. The size of a clone is reported for some rows only, either as once, few or many, or as a class for expanded clones.

>TRBJ2-3|TRBV11-3|NA
CASSSPISTDTQYF
>TRBJ1-1|TRBV11-3|NA
CASSLRLGTEAFF
>TRBJ2-7|TRBV30|NA
CAWSSGGGHEQYF
>TRBJ2-3|TRBV12-5|few
CASGLELAGTDTQYF
>TRBJ2-7|TRBV10-1|NA
CASSDGGYEQYF
>TRBJ2-1|TRBV6-4|NA
CASSGGRDDEQFF
>TRBJ1-2|TRBV5-4|NA
CASSLGRMNHYGYTF
>TRBJ2-4|TRBV4-1|NA
CASSQDVGTAVRVAKNIQYF
>TRBJ1-1|TRBV30|NA
CAWSVAAEAFF
>TRBJ2-1|TRBV6-5|NA
CASSWDRVYNEQFF
>TRBJ2-2|TRBV5-6|NA
CASSWVTGGAGNTGELFF
>TRBJ1-1|TRBV5-1|NA
CASSWDGENTEAFF
>TRBJ2-5|TRBV9|NA
CASSVGGTEVQTQYF
>TRBJ2-3|TRBV2|NA
CASSEASSGVDTQYF
>TRBJ2-7|TRBV9|NA
CASSVVAVPFYEQYF
>TRBJ1-3|TRBV5-1|NA
CASSSDDGSLVDF
>TRBJ2-7|TRBV2|NA
CASSEDLYSYEQYF
>TRBJ2-1|TRBV30|NA
CAWSTGIGGYEQFF
>TRBJ1-5|TRBV15|NA
CATSRDRGSNQPQHF
>TRBJ2-7|TRBV6-6|few
CASSYTFDREQYF
>TRBJ1-1|TRBV19|NA
CASTPLGGSSMNTEAFF
>TRBJ2-7|TRBV2|once
CASSVDAGLIVYEQYF
>TRBJ2-2|TRBV5-1|NA
CASSRGTGNTGELFF
>TRBJ2-1|TRBV5-4|NA
CASSSLGSGGFNSYNEQFF
>TRBJ2-3|TRBV7-9|NA
CASSWVGGATDTQYF
>TRBJ2-7|TRBV7-8|NA
CASSASGTAGNEQYF
>TRBJ2-3|TRBV6-1|NA
CASSEPAGVLDTQYF
>TRBJ2-7|TRBV15|once
CATSREDESPYEQYF
>TRBJ2-1|TRBV5-1|NA
CASSVAGDTYNEQFF
>TRBJ1-1|TRBV7-3|NA
CASSLEGGNTEAFF
>TRBJ1-6|TRBV18|NA
CASSPRPTGDVYNSPLHF
>TRBJ2-3|TRBV5-1|NA
CASSFGQAYTDTQYF
>TRBJ2-3|TRBV29-1|NA
CSVDREQGTSVTDTQYF
>TRBJ2-6|TRBV6-5|NA
CASRAPFSGANVLTF
>TRBJ2-1|TRBV13|NA
CASSLTGTNEQFF
>TRBJ2-1|TRBV5-4|NA
CASSSRAGHNNEQFF
>TRBJ1-6|TRBV4-1|NA
CASSQVSSRNNSPLHF
>TRBJ2-3|TRBV27|NA
CASSGRAGGNLNTQYF
>TRBJ1-1|TRBV6-1|NA
CASSEAVGRGMVAEAFF
>TRBJ2-4|TRBV19|NA
CASSPTVGGAKNIQYF
>TRBJ2-5|TRBV28|NA
CASRGPPEQETQYF
>TRBJ2-3|TRBV7-2|NA
CASSLGLAASTDTQYF
>TRBJ2-5|TRBV5-8|NA
CASSLAGGGGTQYF
>TRBJ2-2|TRBV18|once
CASSPNGATNTGELFF
>TRBJ2-1|TRBV10-3|NA
CAISESLAGSSDEQFF
>TRBJ2-3|TRBV6-4|NA
CASSEGDYSTDTQYF
>TRBJ1-1|TRBV6-5|NA
CASSLRLNTEAFF
>TRBJ2-5|TRBV6-4|NA
CASSDSPSGGLETQYF
>TRBJ2-7|TRBV5-1|NA
CASSLVQGASYEQYF
>TRBJ1-1|TRBV30|once
CAWSSSSPEAFF
>TRBJ2-3|TRBV5-1|few
CASSSLNPDTQYF
>TRBJ2-3|TRBV6-1|NA
CASSESGVRRGRTDTQYF